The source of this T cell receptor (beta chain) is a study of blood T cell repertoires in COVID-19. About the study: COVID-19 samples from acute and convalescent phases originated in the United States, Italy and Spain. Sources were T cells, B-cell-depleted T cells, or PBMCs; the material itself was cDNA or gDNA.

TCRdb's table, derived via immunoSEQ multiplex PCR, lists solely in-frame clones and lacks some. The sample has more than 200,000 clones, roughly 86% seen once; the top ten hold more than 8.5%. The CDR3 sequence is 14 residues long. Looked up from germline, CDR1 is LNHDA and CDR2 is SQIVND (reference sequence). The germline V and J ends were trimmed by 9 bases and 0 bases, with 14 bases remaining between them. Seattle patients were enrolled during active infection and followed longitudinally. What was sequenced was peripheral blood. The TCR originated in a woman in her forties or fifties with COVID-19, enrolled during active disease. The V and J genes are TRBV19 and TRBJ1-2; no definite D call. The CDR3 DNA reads TGTGCCAGCCAAAGGAGGGCTTCTAACTATGGCTACACCTTC. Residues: CASQRRASNYGYTF.